These T cell receptor beta chains were read from a single sample in a study of T cells after yellow fever vaccination. MiXCR was run by TCRdb on the 5' RACE reads, yielding one entry per CDR3 protein. In the table there are 620,000 or so distinct CDR3 sequences, 12% of which are singletons. The sample was PBMCs, taken on the day of the yellow fever booster vaccination. These receptors came from a young man who received the YFV17D yellow fever vaccine. Each CDR3 is given with its conserved first and last residue. The order of the fields is V gene, CDR3 protein.

v_call: TRBV5-1
cdr3_aa: CASSSYFDSYNEQFF

v_call: TRBV11-2
cdr3_aa: CASSLSSGIQETQYF

v_call: TRBV19
cdr3_aa: CASSTDGQETQYF

v_call: TRBV20-1
cdr3_aa: CSARRQGGYNEQFF

v_call: TRBV2
cdr3_aa: CASTLAGRYNEQFF

v_call: TRBV5-1
cdr3_aa: CASSQGSLLAGAVAEQYF

v_call: TRBV20-1
cdr3_aa: CSASGTSGSSETQYF

v_call: TRBV9
cdr3_aa: CASSPGQGSYGYTF

v_call: TRBV12-3/TRBV12-4
cdr3_aa: CASSLDTTGNTIYF

v_call: TRBV7-9
cdr3_aa: CASSMLRGETQYF

v_call: TRBV27
cdr3_aa: CASSWSRGRTDTQYF

v_call: TRBV7-9
cdr3_aa: CASSLAAGHGAFF

v_call: TRBV5-1
cdr3_aa: CASSWVGTTNTGELFF

v_call: TRBV9
cdr3_aa: CASSVSDQETQYF

v_call: TRBV12-3/TRBV12-4
cdr3_aa: CASRGMAGNTIYF

v_call: TRBV20-1
cdr3_aa: CSEQISGTNEQFF

v_call: TRBV6-2/TRBV6-3
cdr3_aa: CASFITLAGGNDEQFF

v_call: TRBV5-1
cdr3_aa: CASSLAVTGENEQFF

v_call: TRBV5-1
cdr3_aa: CASSLAGGSQETQYF

v_call: TRBV12-3/TRBV12-4
cdr3_aa: CASSPSLPGANVLTF

v_call: TRBV23-1
cdr3_aa: CASSLVVQGTSGRGTYEQYF

v_call: TRBV29-1
cdr3_aa: CSVEVGGGEAFF

v_call: TRBV6-1
cdr3_aa: CASRRDYSNYEQYF

v_call: TRBV7-9
cdr3_aa: CASSFGGASTEAFF

v_call: TRBV6-1
cdr3_aa: CATPPSGWSSPLHF

v_call: TRBV5-6
cdr3_aa: CASSPWGIDTEAFF

v_call: TRBV30
cdr3_aa: CAWSGQGTLEAFF

v_call: TRBV28
cdr3_aa: CASSLMDQGWFF

v_call: TRBV6-1
cdr3_aa: CASSPAGTYNEQFF

v_call: TRBV10-3
cdr3_aa: CAISELAASSYEQYF

v_call: TRBV5-5
cdr3_aa: CASSLEDLDSPLHF

v_call: TRBV5-1
cdr3_aa: CASSSQASGLYNEQFF

v_call: TRBV11-2
cdr3_aa: CASSRGQSSYNSPLHF

v_call: TRBV6-2/TRBV6-3
cdr3_aa: CASSLYWREGRNEQFF

v_call: TRBV12-3/TRBV12-4
cdr3_aa: CASGGNGENQPQHF

v_call: TRBV6-2/TRBV6-3
cdr3_aa: CASGLGETQYF

v_call: TRBV15
cdr3_aa: CATSRDRQMNTGELFF

v_call: TRBV24-1
cdr3_aa: CATSDWDVQGTYGYTF

v_call: TRBV11-2
cdr3_aa: CASSSPGLAGGIGGELFF

v_call: TRBV7-9
cdr3_aa: CASSSKGARNTEAFF

v_call: TRBV27
cdr3_aa: CVTGGVHEQYF

v_call: TRBV12-3/TRBV12-4
cdr3_aa: CASTWGRGADTQYF

v_call: TRBV7-9
cdr3_aa: CATGAVTDTQYF

v_call: TRBV7-9
cdr3_aa: CASSLGTSGNEQFF

v_call: TRBV7-9
cdr3_aa: CASSGREQFF

v_call: TRBV5-5
cdr3_aa: CASSLDAGGLINEQFF

v_call: TRBV7-2
cdr3_aa: CASSLLAGVNEQYF

v_call: TRBV19
cdr3_aa: CASSIGTSRYNEQFF

v_call: TRBV11-2
cdr3_aa: CASSLVGGRAYGLAKNIQYF

v_call: TRBV7-9
cdr3_aa: CASSLGPGRPYEQYF

v_call: TRBV6-2/TRBV6-3
cdr3_aa: CAIRLSGNTGELFF

v_call: TRBV10-3
cdr3_aa: CAISSGSDEQYF